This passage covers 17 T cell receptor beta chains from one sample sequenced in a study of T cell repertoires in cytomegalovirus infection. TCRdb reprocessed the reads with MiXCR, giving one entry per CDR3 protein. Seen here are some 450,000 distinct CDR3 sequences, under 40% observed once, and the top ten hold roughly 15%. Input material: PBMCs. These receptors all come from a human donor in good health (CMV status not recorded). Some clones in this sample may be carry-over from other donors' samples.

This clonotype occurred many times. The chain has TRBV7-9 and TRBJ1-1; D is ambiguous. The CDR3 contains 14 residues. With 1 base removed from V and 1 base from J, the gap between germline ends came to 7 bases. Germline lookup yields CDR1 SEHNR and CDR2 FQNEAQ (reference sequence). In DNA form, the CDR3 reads TGTGCCAGCAGCTTAGAAGCACAGAACACTGAAGCTTTCTTT. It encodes CASSLEAQNTEAFF.

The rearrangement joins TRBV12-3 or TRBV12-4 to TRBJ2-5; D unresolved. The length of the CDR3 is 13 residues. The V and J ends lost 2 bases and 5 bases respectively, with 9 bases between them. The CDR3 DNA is TGTGCCAGCAGTTTATCAGAGATGGAGACCCAGTACTTC. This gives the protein CASSLSEMETQYF.

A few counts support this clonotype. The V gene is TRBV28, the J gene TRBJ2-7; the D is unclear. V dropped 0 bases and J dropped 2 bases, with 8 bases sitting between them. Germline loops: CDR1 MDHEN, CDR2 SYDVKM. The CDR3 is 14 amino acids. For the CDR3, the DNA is TGTGCCAGCAGTTTATGGCGCAGCACCTACGAGCAGTACTTC. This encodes CASSLWRSTYEQYF.

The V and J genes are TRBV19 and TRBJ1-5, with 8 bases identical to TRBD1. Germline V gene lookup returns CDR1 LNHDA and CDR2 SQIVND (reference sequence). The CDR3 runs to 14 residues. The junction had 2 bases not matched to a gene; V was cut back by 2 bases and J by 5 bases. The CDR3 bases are TGTGCCAGTAGTATACGGACAGGGTATCAGCCCCAGCATTTT. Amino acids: CASSIRTGYQPQHF.

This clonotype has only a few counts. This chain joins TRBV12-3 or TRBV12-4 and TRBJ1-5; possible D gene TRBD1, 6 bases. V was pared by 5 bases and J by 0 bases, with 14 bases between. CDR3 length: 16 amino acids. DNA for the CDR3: TGTGCCAGCAGTCCAGGACAGACATATAGCAATCAGCCCCAGCATTTT. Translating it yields CASSPGQTYSNQPQHF.

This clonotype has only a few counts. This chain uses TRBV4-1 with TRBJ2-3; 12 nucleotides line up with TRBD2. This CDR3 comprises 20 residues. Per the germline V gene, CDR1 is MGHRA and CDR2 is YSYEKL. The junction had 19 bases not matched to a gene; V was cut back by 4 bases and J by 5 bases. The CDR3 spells CASSPTLGTSGGPGVDTQYF. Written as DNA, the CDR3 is TGCGCCAGCAGCCCCACTCTGGGAACTAGCGGGGGGCCAGGGGTAGATACGCAGTATTTT.

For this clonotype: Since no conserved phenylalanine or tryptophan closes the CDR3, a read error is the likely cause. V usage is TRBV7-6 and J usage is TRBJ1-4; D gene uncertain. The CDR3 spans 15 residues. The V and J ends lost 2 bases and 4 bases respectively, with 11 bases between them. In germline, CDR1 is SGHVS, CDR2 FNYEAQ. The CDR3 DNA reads TGTGCCAGCAGCTTAAGCCGGGCTAATAATGAAAAACTGTTTTTG. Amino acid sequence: CASSLSRANNEKLFL.

CDR3 amino acids: CASRPAGAGGYNEQFF. The CDR3 bases are TGTGCCAGCAGGCCTGCCGGAGCAGGGGGCTACAATGAGCAGTTCTTC. V is TRBV27 and J is TRBJ2-1; TRBD1 matches at 7 bases. Germline V gives CDR1 MNHEY, CDR2 SMNVEV (reference sequence). The trim removed 6 bases at V and 3 bases at J, leaving 11 bases unmatched. The CDR3 loop spans 16 amino acids.

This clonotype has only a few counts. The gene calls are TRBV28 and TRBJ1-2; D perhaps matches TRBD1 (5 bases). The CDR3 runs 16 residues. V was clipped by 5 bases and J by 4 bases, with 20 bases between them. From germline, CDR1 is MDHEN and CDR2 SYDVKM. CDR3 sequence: CASSLKISRGAYGYTF. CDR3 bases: TGTGCCAGCAGTCTTAAAATCTCAAGGGGTGCCTATGGCTACACCTTC.

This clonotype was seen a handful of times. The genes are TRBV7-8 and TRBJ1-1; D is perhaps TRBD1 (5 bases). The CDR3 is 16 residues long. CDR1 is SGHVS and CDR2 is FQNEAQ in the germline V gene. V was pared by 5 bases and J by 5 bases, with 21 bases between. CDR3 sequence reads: CASSPQAGGTLTEAFF. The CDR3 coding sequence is TGTGCCAGCAGCCCCCAAGCGGGAGGGACTTTGACTGAAGCTTTCTTT.

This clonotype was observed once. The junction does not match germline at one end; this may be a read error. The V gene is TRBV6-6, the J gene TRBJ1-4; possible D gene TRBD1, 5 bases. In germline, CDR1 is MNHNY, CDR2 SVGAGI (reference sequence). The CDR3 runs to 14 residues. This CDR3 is CASSLRAGNENLFF. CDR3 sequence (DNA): TGTGCCAGCAGCCTACGGGCAGGGAATGAAAACCTGTTTTTT.

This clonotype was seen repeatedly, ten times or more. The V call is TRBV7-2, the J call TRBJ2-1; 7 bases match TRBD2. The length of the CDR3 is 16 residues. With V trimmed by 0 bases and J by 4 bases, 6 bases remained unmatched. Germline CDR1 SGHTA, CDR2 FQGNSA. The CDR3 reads CASSLAEGGWYNEQFF. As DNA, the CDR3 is TGTGCCAGCAGCTTAGCGGAGGGAGGGTGGTACAATGAGCAGTTCTTC.

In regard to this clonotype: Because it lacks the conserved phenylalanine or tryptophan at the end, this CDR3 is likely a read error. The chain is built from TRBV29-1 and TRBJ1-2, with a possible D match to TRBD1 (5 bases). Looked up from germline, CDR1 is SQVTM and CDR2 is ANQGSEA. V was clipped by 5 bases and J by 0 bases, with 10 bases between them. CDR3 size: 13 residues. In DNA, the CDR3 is TGCAGCGTTCCGGACAACCCTAACTATGGCTACACCTCC. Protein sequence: CSVPDNPNYGYTS.

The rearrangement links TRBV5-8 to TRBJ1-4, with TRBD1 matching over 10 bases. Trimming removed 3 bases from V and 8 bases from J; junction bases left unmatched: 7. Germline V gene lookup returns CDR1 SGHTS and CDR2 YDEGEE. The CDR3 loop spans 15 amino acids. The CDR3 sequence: CASSWGDRGGEKLFF. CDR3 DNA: TGTGCCAGCAGCTGGGGGGACAGGGGAGGCGAAAAACTGTTTTTT.

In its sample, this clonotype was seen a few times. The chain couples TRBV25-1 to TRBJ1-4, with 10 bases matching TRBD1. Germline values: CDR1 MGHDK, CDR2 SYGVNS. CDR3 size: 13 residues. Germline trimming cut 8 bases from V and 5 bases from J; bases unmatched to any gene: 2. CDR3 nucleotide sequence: TGTGCCAGCTCGGGACAGGGGAATGAAAAACTGTTTTTT. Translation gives CASSGQGNEKLFF.

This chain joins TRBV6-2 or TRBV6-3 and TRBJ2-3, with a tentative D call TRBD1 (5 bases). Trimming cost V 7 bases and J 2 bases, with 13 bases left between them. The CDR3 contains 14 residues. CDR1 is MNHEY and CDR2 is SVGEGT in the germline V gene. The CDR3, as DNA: TGTGCCAGCAACCCACCTGGACACACAGATACGCAGTATTTT. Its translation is CASNPPGHTDTQYF.

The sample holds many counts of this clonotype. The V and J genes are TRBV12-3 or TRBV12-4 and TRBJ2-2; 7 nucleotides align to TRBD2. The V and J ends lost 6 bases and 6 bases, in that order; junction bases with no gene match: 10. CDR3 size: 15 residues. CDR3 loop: CASSPTDGGAGELFF. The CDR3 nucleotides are TGTGCCAGCAGCCCCACCGATGGGGGGGCCGGGGAGCTGTTTTTT.